The clone carrying this T cell receptor (beta chain) showed up just a few times. Its antigen is currently unknown. The extraction recovered at least 5 micrograms of total RNA per sample. Germline CDR1 SGHKS, CDR2 YYEKEE (reference sequence). The CDR3 runs 16 residues. V was clipped by 0 bases and J by 5 bases, with 14 bases between them. A second roughly 6 to 12 cycle PCR used barcoded and J-beta primers. Paired-end reads containing CDR3 totaled no fewer than 2.5 million for each sample. From the 5' RACE reads, TCRdb called clonotypes with MiXCR, one entry per CDR3 protein. The repertoire holds hundreds of thousands of distinct CDR3 sequences, with 55% to 65% as singletons. The data were obtained in a study of blood T cells in healthy people across ages. The study, taken as a whole, reports: The unsorted PBMCs prevented any conclusive comparison of naive versus antigen-experienced cells. A roughly linear age-dependent decrease characterized TCR beta diversity per million T cells.

This TCR was recovered from a man aged 25 to 40 in good health. Sequenced: blood. The rearrangement uses TRBV5-5 and TRBJ2-2; D might be TRBD2 (6 bases). Written as DNA, the CDR3 is TGTGCCAGCAGCTTGGCTGGCCCCGGGGGTACCGGGGAGCTGTTTTTT. Its protein is CASSLAGPGGTGELFF.